The source of this TCR beta chain is a study of blood T cell repertoires in COVID-19. Whole-study context: The analysed material was cDNA or gDNA that came from T cells, B-cell-depleted T cells, or PBMCs.

The count of this clone is one. Cohorts were determined from participant-reported clinical history. Authors' processing steps: Nucleated cell number was recorded as an estimate derived from reference gene primer amplification. The repertoire was sequenced with immunoSEQ multiplex PCR; TCRdb's copy has only in-frame clones and lacks some. Clone size and V and J calls were adopted from that table, with D and trimming inferred from the DNA. The sample comprises over 200,000 clones, 86% of which are singletons, and roughly 16% rests with the top ten. Sequenced sample: PBMCs or T cells enriched from blood (not recorded which). The source of this sequence is a man between 18 and 29 years old who had recovered from COVID-19.

The CDR3 reads CASSPRRASYEQYF. CDR3 bases: TGTGCCAGCAGCCCTAGGAGGGCATCCTACGAGCAGTACTTC. The chain carries TRBV27 and TRBJ2-7, with D maybe TRBD2 (6 bases). Trimming removed 6 bases at V and 1 base at J, with 13 bases between. The germline V gene has CDR1 MNHEY and CDR2 SMNVEV (reference sequence). This CDR3 is built from 14 residues.